This is a list of T cell receptor beta chains from one sample in a study of cytomegalovirus exposure and HLA in healthy donors. The protocol was immunoSEQ multiplex PCR, while the TCRdb copy is restricted to in-frame clones and leaves out a portion. Of over 150,000 clones detected, roughly 80% appear once; the ten largest clones hold around a tenth. The sample consisted of PBMCs. The receptor set was obtained from a man between 18 and 35 years old in good health and CMV-seropositive. The CDR3 runs from the conserved cysteine through the conserved F or W. D genes are given only for firm matches. Rows give clone size only sometimes, using once, few, many, or a class for an expanded clone.

j_call d_call clone_size v_call cdr3_aa cdr3_nt
TRBJ1-3 . . TRBV9 CASSVASRQGLSGNTIYF TGTGCCAGCAGCGTAGCCTCAAGGCAGGGGCTCTCTGGAAACACCATATATTTT
TRBJ2-7 TRBD2 few TRBV5-5 CASSSKGTGPSGRGTYEQYF TGTGCCAGCAGCTCAAAAGGGACAGGACCTAGCGGGAGGGGGACCTACGAGCAGTACTTC
TRBJ1-5 . few TRBV6-6 CASTLIDGESGPQHF TGTGCCAGCACCCTAATCGACGGGGAGTCGGGGCCCCAGCATTTT
TRBJ1-6 . . TRBV4-3 CASSRQRGYNSPLHF TGCGCCAGCAGCCGACAAAGGGGATATAATTCACCCCTCCACTTT
TRBJ2-2 TRBD2 . TRBV18 CASSPYTGTSGNTGELFF TGTGCCAGCTCACCATACACCGGGACTAGCGGGAACACCGGGGAGCTGTTTTTT
TRBJ2-5 . . TRBV27 CASIDRSQETQYF TGTGCCAGCATAGACAGGTCTCAAGAGACCCAGTACTTC
TRBJ2-2 . . TRBV7-2 CASSGMDRLTGELFF TGTGCCAGCAGCGGAATGGACAGACTCACCGGGGAGCTGTTTTTT
TRBJ2-4 . once TRBV30 CAWSGLGGTKNSQYF TGTGCCTGGAGTGGCCTAGGGGGTACCAAAAACAGTCAGTACTTC
TRBJ1-2 . . TRBV6-5 CASSKGHPYGYTF TGTGCCAGCAGTAAGGGACACCCCTATGGCTACACCTTC
TRBJ1-5 TRBD1 . TRBV7-2 CASNDQGVNQPQHF TGTGCCAGCAACGATCAGGGGGTCAATCAGCCCCAGCATTTT
TRBJ2-5 TRBD1 . TRBV19 CASSSQGAGMETQYF TGTGCCAGTAGTTCACAGGGGGCAGGAATGGAGACCCAGTACTTC
TRBJ2-2 TRBD2 . TRBV25-1 CASSGLAAAGELFF TGTGCCAGCAGTGGACTAGCGGCAGCCGGGGAGCTGTTTTTT
TRBJ2-7 . . TRBV7-6 CASSSPTGLIYYEQYF TGTGCCAGCAGCTCCCCGACCGGACTAATATACTACGAGCAGTACTTC
TRBJ2-3 TRBD2 . TRBV4-1 CASSQPHRLAGSTDTQYF TGCGCCAGCAGCCAACCTCACAGGCTAGCGGGGTCAACAGATACGCAGTATTTT
TRBJ2-7 TRBD2 . TRBV29-1 CSVLAGVREQYF TGCAGCGTACTAGCGGGGGTGAGGGAGCAGTACTTC
TRBJ2-7 . once TRBV19 CASSLGYGSSYEQYF TGTGCCAGTAGTTTGGGTTACGGGAGCTCCTACGAGCAGTACTTC
TRBJ2-7 TRBD2 . TRBV11-2 CASSLTLAGGFPYEQYF TGTGCCAGCAGCTTAACCCTAGCGGGGGGGTTCCCCTACGAGCAGTACTTC
TRBJ1-2 . . TRBV19 CASSIPEYGGYGYTF TGTGCCAGTAGTATTCCGGAGTACGGGGGCTATGGCTACACCTTC
TRBJ2-7 TRBD1 . TRBV19 CASSIVTGTGAWEQYF TGTGCCAGTAGTATAGTAACCGGGACAGGGGCGTGGGAGCAGTACTTC
TRBJ1-1 TRBD1 . TRBV27 CASRTGGTEAFF TGTGCCAGCAGGACAGGGGGCACTGAAGCTTTCTTT
TRBJ2-3 . . TRBV25-1 CASSDPGRGNRGTQYF TGTGCCAGCAGTGACCCGGGAAGGGGGAATCGTGGTACGCAGTATTTT
TRBJ1-1 . . TRBV19 CASSIARIDEAFF TGTGCCAGTAGTATAGCCAGGATAGATGAAGCTTTCTTT
TRBJ2-7 TRBD1 . TRBV30 CAWNRGLGPYEQYF TGTGCCTGGAACAGGGGGCTCGGGCCCTACGAGCAGTACTTC
TRBJ1-4 . . TRBV19 CASSIRAGDNEKLFF TGTGCCAGTAGTATTCGGGCAGGGGATAATGAAAAACTGTTTTTT
TRBJ1-2 . . TRBV30 CAWSETGYGYTF TGTGCCTGGAGTGAGACAGGATATGGCTACACCTTC
TRBJ2-7 TRBD1 . TRBV7-9 CSSSEQGSSYEQYF TGTTCCAGCAGCGAACAGGGGAGCTCCTACGAGCAGTACTTC
TRBJ1-5 . . TRBV7-9 CASSQGRALSQPQHF TGTGCCAGCAGCCAGGGCAGGGCGTTAAGTCAGCCCCAGCATTTT
TRBJ1-5 . . TRBV10-3 CAIRGDVNQPQHF TGTGCCATCCGGGGTGATGTGAATCAGCCCCAGCATTTT
TRBJ2-5 . . TRBV7-9 CASSKDRQKETQYF TGTGCCAGCAGCAAAGACAGGCAGAAAGAGACCCAGTACTTC
TRBJ2-7 . . TRBV27 CASSLSSGYEQYF TGTGCCAGCAGTTTATCGTCAGGCTACGAGCAGTACTTC
TRBJ1-2 TRBD1 . TRBV4-2 CASSQDRQGAAPLFYGYTF TGTGCCAGTAGCCAAGATCGGCAGGGGGCGGCCCCCTTATTCTATGGCTACACCTTC
TRBJ1-1 . . TRBV6-5 CASSYHRGTEAFF TGTGCCAGCAGTTACCACCGGGGGACTGAAGCTTTCTTT
TRBJ2-1 TRBD2 . TRBV9 CASSSSSLAGGDNEQFF TGTGCCAGCAGCTCCAGTAGTCTAGCGGGGGGGGACAATGAGCAGTTCTTC
TRBJ2-7 TRBD2 . TRBV4-2 CASSQDPGGDTYEQYF TGTGCCAGCAGCCAAGATCCCGGGGGGGACACCTACGAGCAGTACTTC
TRBJ2-6 TRBD1 . TRBV4-2 CASSQDRGTGANVLTF TGTGCCAGCAGCCAGGACAGGGGAACTGGGGCCAACGTCCTGACTTTC
TRBJ1-1 . . TRBV21-1 CASSWSRAPFRGNTEAFF TGTGCCAGCAGCTGGTCCCGGGCCCCGTTCCGGGGGAACACTGAAGCTTTCTTT
TRBJ2-1 TRBD2 . TRBV5-4 CASSSGLAGLYNEQFF TGTGCCAGCAGCTCCGGACTAGCGGGATTGTACAATGAGCAGTTCTTC
TRBJ2-1 . . TRBV19 CASSIAPIYNEQFF TGTGCCAGTAGTATTGCACCTATCTACAATGAGCAGTTCTTC
TRBJ2-1 TRBD1 . TRBV7-2 CASSIDGQGAWNEQFF TGTGCCAGCAGCATAGACGGACAGGGGGCCTGGAATGAGCAGTTCTTC
TRBJ1-3 . . TRBV19 CASSIGFRVEGNTIYF TGTGCCAGTAGTATCGGATTCAGGGTCGAAGGAAACACCATATATTTT
TRBJ2-5 . . TRBV12-5 CASGLDRKETQYF TGTGCTAGTGGTTTAGACAGAAAAGAGACCCAGTACTTC
TRBJ1-5 . once TRBV6-6 CASSYSSPGQPQHF TGTGCCAGCAGTTACTCGAGTCCGGGGCAGCCCCAGCATTTT
TRBJ2-7 . . TRBV7-2 CASTPDRYSYEQYF TGTGCCAGCACCCCGGACAGATACTCCTACGAGCAGTACTTC
TRBJ2-5 TRBD1 . TRBV7-2 CASSLVRGNQETQYF TGTGCCAGCAGCTTAGTCAGGGGGAACCAAGAGACCCAGTACTTC
TRBJ1-2 TRBD1 once TRBV5-1 CASSIGQVENGYTF TGCGCCAGCAGCATAGGACAGGTAGAAAATGGCTACACCTTC
TRBJ1-4 . . TRBV7-9 CSSSSTQGQVNEKLFF TGTTCCAGCAGCTCGACCCAGGGACAAGTTAATGAAAAACTGTTTTTT
TRBJ2-4 TRBD1 . TRBV7-2 CASSLSGTGATKNIQYF TGTGCCAGCAGCCTATCCGGGACAGGGGCGACCAAAAACATTCAGTACTTC
TRBJ2-5 . . TRBV18 CASSRGDNQETQYF TGTGCCAGCTCACGCGGGGATAACCAAGAGACCCAGTACTTC
TRBJ2-5 TRBD1 once TRBV29-1 CSVPIGGTDQETQYF TGCAGCGTTCCTATCGGTGGGACAGACCAAGAGACCCAGTACTTC
TRBJ1-1 . . TRBV19 CASSTPGGENTEAFF TGTGCCAGTAGTACCCCGGGAGGAGAGAACACTGAAGCTTTCTTT
TRBJ2-5 TRBD2 . TRBV30 CAWSVRLAGMETQYF TGTGCCTGGAGTGTACGACTAGCGGGGATGGAGACCCAGTACTTC
TRBJ1-1 TRBD1 . TRBV5-1 CASSSWTGVNTEAFF TGCGCCAGCAGCTCCTGGACAGGGGTGAACACTGAAGCTTTCTTT
TRBJ2-7 . . TRBV15 CATSGRPTASSYEQYF TGTGCCACCAGCGGTCGACCGACCGCTAGCTCCTACGAGCAGTACTTC
TRBJ1-2 . . TRBV2 CASSLTDYGYTF TGTGCCAGCAGTCTTACAGATTATGGCTACACCTTC